These 10 T cell receptor beta chains were all obtained from the same sample, sequenced in a study of human T cells and chemical hapten exposure. The time point denotes: patch test 3, about 24 weeks after DPC sensitization. Treatment reported: therapeutic diphenylcyclopropenone sensitization with weekly scalp DPC. TCRdb re-analysed the RACE reads in MiXCR, keeping a single row per CDR3 protein. The sample shows 50,000 to 75,000 distinct CDR3 sequences, 9.5% to 12% of them seen only once. The sample was whole blood, taken in connection with sensitization to the hapten diphenylcyclopropenone (DPC). Receptor source: a young woman with alopecia areata. Some clones in this sample may be carry-over from other donors' samples.

The rearrangement joins TRBV7-2 to TRBJ2-1; D gene ambiguous. Germline loops: CDR1 SGHTA, CDR2 FQGNSA. The V and J ends lost 5 bases and 7 bases respectively, with 15 bases between them. CDR3 size: 14 residues. CDR3 DNA: TGTGCCAGCAGCCTACCGGGCCTCCCAAATGAGCAGTTCTTC. Its protein product is CASSLPGLPNEQFF. Full variable domain (outside the CDR3, taken from reference TRBV7-2 and TRBJ2-1): GAGVSQSPSNKVTEKGKDVELRCDPISGHTALYWYRQSLGQGLEFLIYFQGNSAPDKSGLPSDRFSAERTGGSVSTLTIQRTQQEDSAVYLCASSLPGLPNEQFFGPGTRLTVL.

In this sample, this clonotype turned up many times. The chain employs TRBV28 and TRBJ1-2, with TRBD1 matching over 7 bases. Looked up from germline, CDR1 is MDHEN and CDR2 is SYDVKM. Trimming removed 5 bases from V and 1 base from J; junction bases left unmatched: 10. There are 16 residues in the CDR3. CDR3 residues: CASSLAGAGGNYGYTF. CDR3 nucleotide sequence: TGTGCCAGCAGTCTCGCCGGGGCAGGGGGTAACTATGGCTACACCTTC.

This clonotype was counted many times. This chain uses TRBV5-5 with TRBJ1-1; D unclear. CDR1 and CDR2 from the germline V gene are SGHKS and YYEKEE (reference sequence). The CDR3 consists of 12 residues. The V gene lost 5 bases and the J gene lost 2 bases, with 7 bases spanning the gap. The CDR3 region has the DNA TGTGCCAGCAGATGGACCAACACTGAAGCTTTCTTT. It is translated as CASRWTNTEAFF.

The V and J genes are TRBV2 and TRBJ1-6; 9 bases are a match to TRBD1. V lost 7 bases and J lost 6; bases outside the gene matches: 4. There are 14 residues in the CDR3. Per germline, CDR1 SNHLY and CDR2 FYNNEI. The CDR3 DNA reads TGTGCCAGCAACCGACAGGGGGGTAATTCACCCCTCCACTTT. Protein sequence: CASNRQGGNSPLHF.

This clonotype was recorded many times. The rearrangement uses TRBV11-2 and TRBJ1-1; D unresolved. Germline CDR1 and CDR2: SGHAT and FQNNGV. This CDR3 spans 14 amino acids. Trimming removed 1 base at V and 2 bases at J, with 8 bases between. The CDR3 loop reads CASSLGPDNTEAFF. CDR3 in DNA: TGTGCCAGCAGCTTAGGCCCAGATAACACTGAAGCTTTCTTT.

This clonotype was found many times. The chain couples TRBV12-3 or TRBV12-4 to TRBJ2-7; D is unclear. V lost 3 bases and J lost 3, with 9 bases in between. CDR3 length equals 13 residues. Here the CDR3 reads CASSFGQNYEQYF. CDR3 in DNA: TGTGCCAGCAGTTTTGGGCAGAACTACGAGCAGTACTTC.

This clonotype was found a few times. The rearrangement uses TRBV29-1 and TRBJ1-2; 8 positions agree with TRBD1. The junction had 2 bases not matched to a gene; V was cut back by 5 bases and J by 3 bases. CDR3 size: 12 residues. Germline V lookup: CDR1 SQVTM, CDR2 ANQGSEA. CDR3 in DNA: TGCAGCGTTTCGACAGGGGACTATGGCTACACCTTC. It translates to CSVSTGDYGYTF.

This clonotype was seen repeatedly, ten times or more. The J gene is TRBJ1-4, the V gene TRBV20-1; weak D call: TRBD1 (5 bases). From germline, CDR1 is DFQATT and CDR2 SNEGSKA (reference sequence). The ends were cut back, 0 bases at V and 2 bases at J, with 7 bases in the middle. There are 14 residues in the CDR3. CDR3 nucleotide sequence: TGCAGTGCTAGAGAGGGGCTGACTAATGAAAAACTGTTTTTT. This codes for CSAREGLTNEKLFF.

This clonotype was counted ten times or more. The chain carries TRBV7-3 and TRBJ1-1; D gene unclear. This CDR3 has 13 amino acids. Germline V gives CDR1 SGHTA, CDR2 FQGTGA. Trimming cost V 0 bases and J 5 bases, with 7 bases left between them. The CDR3 here is CASSLTYGTEAFF. CDR3 nucleotide sequence: TGTGCCAGCAGCTTAACGTACGGGACTGAAGCTTTCTTT. Full variable domain (remainder filled in from reference TRBV7-3 and TRBJ1-1): GAGVSQTPSNKVTEKGKYVELRCDPISGHTALYWYRQSLGQGPEFLIYFQGTGAADDSGLPNDRFFAVRPEGSVSTLKIQRTERGDSAVYLCASSLTYGTEAFFGQGTRLTVV.

This rearrangement joins TRBV6-4 to TRBJ2-6, with D uncertain. CDR3 length: 16 residues. Between the trimmed V and J ends, which lost 3 bases and 0 bases, there was a span of 9 bases. Germline lookup yields CDR1 MRHNA and CDR2 SNTAGT. The CDR3 is CASSEDGLSGANVLTF. The DNA of the CDR3 is TGTGCCAGCAGTGAGGACGGCCTCTCTGGGGCCAACGTCCTGACTTTC.